This T cell receptor (beta chain) was sequenced in a study of OX40 agonist ivuxolimab in advanced cancers. Study in general: Patients in the trial were receiving intravenous ivuxolimab every 2 weeks, at doses of 0.01 to 10 mg/kg. Study findings and constraints: Near-lowest levels of clonal expansion characterized partial responders at 0.1-3.0 mg/kg. Expanded clones belonging to CD8+ T cells outnumbered, on average, those of CD4+.

Trimming removed 6 bases at V and 3 bases at J, with 15 bases between. The CDR3 is made up of 15 amino acids. Per germline, CDR1 LNHDA and CDR2 SQIVND (reference sequence). Clones were read by immunoSEQ multiplex PCR, and TCRdb kept only the in-frame ones, dropping some. The repertoire consists of more than 40,000 clones, with 70% to 85% occurring once and the leading ten covering 1.5% to 2%. A remark on this clone: The target antigen is unknown.

The gene calls are TRBV19 and TRBJ1-5; D is unresolved. The sequencing used CD4+ or CD8+ T cells sorted from blood, collected in a trial of the OX40 agonist ivuxolimab. This TCR derives from an adult with an advanced solid tumor such as melanoma, head and neck, liver or kidney cancer. In DNA, the CDR3 is TGTGCCAGTAGGGGCGTCTCCAGCGCCAATCAGCCCCAGCATTTT. Protein product: CASRGVSSANQPQHF.